The present TCR beta chain was sequenced within a study of metastatic and nonmetastatic thyroid tumors (dated by TCRdb to 2018 to 2020). For the study in its entirety: Repertoires were compared across peripheral blood and tumor or nodule tissue samples from malignant and benign thyroid patients. The full study reports these points: In both blood and tumor samples, TCR beta diversity was reported to be significantly higher in malignant tumors than in benign nodules.

In its sample, this clone was seen many times. The antigen it recognizes is unknown. Base qualities were left out, and no much larger clone turns up one base away. CDR3 length: 15 amino acids, cysteine to phenylalanine. The sequence is cut down to CDR3 DNA, 45 bases in frame from base 1. For CDR1 and CDR2, the germline V gene (reference sequence) lists PRHDT and FYEKMQ. Trimming costs V 3 bases and J 2 bases, and their ends lie 8 bases apart. Before undergoing thyroid surgery, none of the patients had been given any kind of treatment. Patient clinical samples collected from about 2012 to 2018 were retrospectively analysed using T-cell receptor beta sequencing. Library prep was done by PCR. The sequencer was an Illumina HiSeq 4000. The TCR beta-chain CDR3 region of each patient was profiled by high-throughput sequencing. The original pipeline was this. The researchers built a classifier to tell apart papillary thyroid cancer patients with distant metastasis, based on CDR3 differences among clinicopathological groups. To measure repertoire diversity the researchers used the Shannon index, while the Morisita-Horn index served to gauge how similar the tumor and blood repertoires were. TCRdb passed the public sequencing reads through fastp at Q25 and MiXCR, retaining productive beta sequences. The V and J calls, along with clone size, are taken from TCRdb and not from the paper's own processing. This sample gives around 23,000 clones in total; roughly 20% of them show up just once. In total, the top ten clones hold 25% to 35% of the sample.

This receptor was taken from a female donor with papillary thyroid cancer or a benign thyroid nodule (not recorded which). Some clones in this sample may be carry-over from other donors' samples. Sequencing used blood. This chain joins TRBV13 to TRBJ2-6; tentative D gene TRBD2, with 6 bases matching. CDR3 sequence: CASSFGGTGANVLTF. The base sequence is TGTGCCAGCAGCTTTGGGGGGACTGGGGCCAACGTCCTGACTTTC.